This paragraph covers one T cell receptor beta chain sequence. This may be a read error, as it is one base from a much larger clone. The conserved closing phenylalanine or tryptophan is absent in this CDR3, likely reflecting a read error. This sample is part of a study of T-cell reconstitution after alpha-beta-depleted transplantation in children. The TCRbeta library was prepared with unique molecular identifiers. One entry per CDR3 protein, called by TCRdb with MiXCR from the PCR reads. The data contain about 610,000 distinct CDR3 sequences, approximately 10% of them singletons. The sequencing used PBMCs from the stem cell graft donor, collected from the stem cell graft. This TCR derives from a human donor who donated a stem cell graft to a child with acute myeloid leukemia.

This chain's CDR3 is CSVDGGSNQPQHY. In DNA, the CDR3 is TGCAGCGTTGACGGGGGTAGCAATCAGCCCCAGCATTAT. The chain couples TRBV29-1 to TRBJ1-5; weak D call: TRBD1 (5 bases). Germline V lookup: CDR1 SQVTM, CDR2 ANQGSEA. The CDR3 length is 13 residues. V lost 3 bases and J 0 bases, leaving 6 bases between the germline ends.